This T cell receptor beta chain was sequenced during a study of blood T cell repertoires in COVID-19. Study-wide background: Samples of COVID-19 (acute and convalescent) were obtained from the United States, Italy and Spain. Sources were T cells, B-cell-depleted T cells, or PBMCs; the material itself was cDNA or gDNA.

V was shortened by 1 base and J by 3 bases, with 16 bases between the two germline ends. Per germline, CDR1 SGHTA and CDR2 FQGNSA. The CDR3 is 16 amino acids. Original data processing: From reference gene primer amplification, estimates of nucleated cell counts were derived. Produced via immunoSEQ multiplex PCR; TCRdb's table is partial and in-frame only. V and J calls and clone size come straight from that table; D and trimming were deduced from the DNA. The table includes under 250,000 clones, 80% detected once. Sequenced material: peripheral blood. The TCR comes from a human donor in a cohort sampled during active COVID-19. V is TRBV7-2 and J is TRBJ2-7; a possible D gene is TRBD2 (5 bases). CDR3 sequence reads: CASSLGSSRANYEQYF. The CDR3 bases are TGTGCCAGCAGCTTAGGGTCGTCGCGGGCTAACTACGAGCAGTACTTC.